These 3 T cell receptor beta chains came from one sample sequenced in a study of tumor and adjacent non-tumor tissue in lung cancer. Three rounds of nested PCR, following a modified ARM-PCR protocol, produced the TCRbeta library. Using its own MiXCR run on the multiplex PCR reads, TCRdb lists one record per CDR3 protein. The sample includes about 200,000 distinct CDR3 sequences, about two thirds seen only once; the top ten take approximately 25%. RNA was extracted from bulk tissue without any cell sorting. Sample: lung tumor tissue. These receptors were collected from a man between 60 and 75 years old with non-small cell lung cancer.

The chain employs TRBV4-3 and TRBJ2-1, with TRBD2 identical over 8 bases. This CDR3 is built from 15 residues. The germline V gene encodes CDR1 LGHNA and CDR2 YSLEER. The ends lost 8 bases at V and 6 bases at J; junction bases unmatched: 12. CDR3: CASCLLSGRGNEQFF. The DNA for the CDR3 is TGCGCCAGCTGCCTATTGAGCGGGAGAGGCAATGAGCAGTTCTTC.

To note about this clonotype: Compared with germline, one end of the junction differs, possibly owing to a read error. J is TRBJ2-1 and V is TRBV29-1; D is possibly TRBD2 (6 bases). Germline CDR1 and CDR2: SQVTM and ANQGSEA. The CDR3 spans 13 residues. CDR3 DNA: TGCAGCGTTGAAGCCTGGGGGGAGAGTGAGCAGTCCTTC. Translated, it gives CSVEAWGESEQSF.

Worth noting for this clonotype: Relative to the germline gene, one junction end is altered; a read error may explain this. The gene calls are TRBV7-8 and TRBJ1-5; D not resolved. The CDR3 contains 15 residues. CDR1 is SGHVS and CDR2 is FQNEAQ in the germline V gene. The CDR3, as DNA: TGTGCCAACAGCTTATCAACCTCTCGAGCTCAGCCCCAGCATTTT. This encodes CANSLSTSRAQPQHF. The full variable domain, with the rest looked up from reference TRBV7-8 and TRBJ1-5, is GAGVSQSPRYKVAKRGQDVALRCDPISGHVSLFWYQQALGQGPEFLTYFQNEAQLDKSGLPSDRFFAERPEGSVSTLKIQRTQQEDSAVYLCANSLSTSRAQPQHFGDGTRLSIL.